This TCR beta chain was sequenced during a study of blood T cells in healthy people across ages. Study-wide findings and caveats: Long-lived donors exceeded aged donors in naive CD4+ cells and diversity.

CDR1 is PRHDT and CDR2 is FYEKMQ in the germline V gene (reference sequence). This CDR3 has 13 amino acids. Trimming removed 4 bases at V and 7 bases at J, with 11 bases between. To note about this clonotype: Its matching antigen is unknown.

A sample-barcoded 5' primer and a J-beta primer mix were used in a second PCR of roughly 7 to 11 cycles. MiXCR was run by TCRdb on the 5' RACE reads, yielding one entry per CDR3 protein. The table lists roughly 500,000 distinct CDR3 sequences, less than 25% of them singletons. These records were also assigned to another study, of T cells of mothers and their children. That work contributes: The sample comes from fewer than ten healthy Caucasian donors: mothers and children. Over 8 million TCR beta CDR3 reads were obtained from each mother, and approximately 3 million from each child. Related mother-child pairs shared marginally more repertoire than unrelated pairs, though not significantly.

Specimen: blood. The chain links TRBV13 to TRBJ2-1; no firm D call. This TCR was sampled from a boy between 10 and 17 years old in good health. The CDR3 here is CASSSRVQNEQFF. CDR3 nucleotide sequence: TGTGCCAGCAGCTCCCGGGTCCAAAATGAGCAGTTCTTC.